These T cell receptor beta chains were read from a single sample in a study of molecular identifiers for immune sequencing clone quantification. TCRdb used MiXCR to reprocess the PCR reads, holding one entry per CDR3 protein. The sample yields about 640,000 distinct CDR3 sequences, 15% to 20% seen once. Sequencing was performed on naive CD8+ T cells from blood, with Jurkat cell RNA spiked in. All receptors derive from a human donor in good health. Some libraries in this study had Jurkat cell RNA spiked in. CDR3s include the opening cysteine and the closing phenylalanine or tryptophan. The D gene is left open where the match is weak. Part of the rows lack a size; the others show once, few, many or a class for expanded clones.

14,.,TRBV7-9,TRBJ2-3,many,CASSPGTTTDTQYF,TGTGCCAGTTCTCCTGGCACAACAACAGATACGCAGTATTTT
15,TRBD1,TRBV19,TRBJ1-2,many,CASRRTGEGGYGYTF,TGTGCCAGTAGAAGGACAGGGGAAGGTGGCTATGGCTACACCTTC
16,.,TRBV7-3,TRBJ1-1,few,CASSLSGAGTNTEAFF,TGTGCCAGCAGCTTAAGTGGGGCAGGAACCAACACTGAAGCTTTCTTT
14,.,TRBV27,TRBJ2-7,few,CASSLSGVNYEQYF,TGTGCCAGCAGCCTTTCGGGGGTCAACTACGAGCAGTACTTC
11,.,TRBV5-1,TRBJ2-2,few,CASSFEGRLFF,TGCGCCAGCAGCTTTGAAGGGAGGCTGTTTTTT
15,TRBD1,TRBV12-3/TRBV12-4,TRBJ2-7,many,CASSTGVGDAMGQYF,TGTGCCAGCAGTACAGGGGTCGGCGACGCGATGGGGCAGTACTTC
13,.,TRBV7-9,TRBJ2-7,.,CASVSDISYEQYF,TGTGCCAGCGTTTCGGACATTTCCTACGAGCAGTACTTC
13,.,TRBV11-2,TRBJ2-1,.,CVSSLDRGHEQFF,TGTGTCAGCAGCTTAGATCGGGGTCATGAGCAGTTCTTC
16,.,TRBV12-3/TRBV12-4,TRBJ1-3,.,CASNLGTRFSGNTIYF,TGTGCCAGCAATCTTGGGACGCGGTTCTCTGGAAACACCATATATTTT
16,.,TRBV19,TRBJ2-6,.,CASRQDGYSGANVLTF,TGTGCCAGTAGGCAAGACGGTTACTCTGGGGCCAACGTCCTGACTTTC
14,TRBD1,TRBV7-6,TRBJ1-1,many,CASSFDRGATEAFF,TGTGCCAGCAGCTTTGACAGGGGTGCCACTGAAGCTTTCTTT
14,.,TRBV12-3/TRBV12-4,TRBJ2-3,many,CASSRQGPSDTQYF,TGTGCCAGCAGTCGCCAGGGACCTTCAGATACGCAGTATTTT
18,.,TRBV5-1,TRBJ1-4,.,CASRKWDVQGATNEKLFF,TGCGCCAGCCGCAAATGGGACGTTCAAGGTGCAACTAATGAAAAACTGTTTTTT
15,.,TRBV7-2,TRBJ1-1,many,CASSLGARMNTEAFF,TGTGCCAGCAGCTTAGGTGCCAGGATGAACACTGAAGCTTTCTTT
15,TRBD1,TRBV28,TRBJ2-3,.,CASSSDRDFTDTQYF,TGTGCCAGCAGTTCGGACAGGGACTTCACAGATACGCAGTATTTT
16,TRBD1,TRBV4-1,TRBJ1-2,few,CASSQDWGQGNYGYTF,TGCGCCAGCAGCCAAGATTGGGGACAGGGAAACTATGGCTACACCTTC
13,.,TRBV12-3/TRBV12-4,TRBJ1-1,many,CASSPEFNTEAFF,TGTGCCAGCAGCCCCGAGTTCAACACTGAAGCTTTCTTT
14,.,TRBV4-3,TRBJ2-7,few,CASSQGYVAYEQYF,TGCGCCAGCAGCCAAGGGTACGTGGCCTACGAGCAGTACTTC
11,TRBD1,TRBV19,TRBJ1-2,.,CASSMGAGQRF,TGTGCCAGTAGTATGGGGGCGGGACAGCGCTTC
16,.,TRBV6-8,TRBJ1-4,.,CASTNTQSRTNEKLFF,TGTGCCAGCACTAACACCCAGAGTAGAACTAATGAAAAACTGTTTTTT
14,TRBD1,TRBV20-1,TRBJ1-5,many,CSATARTGNQPQHF,TGCAGTGCTACCGCCCGGACAGGGAATCAGCCCCAGCATTTT
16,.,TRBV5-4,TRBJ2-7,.,CASSSGPHYSSYGQYF,TGTGCCAGCAGCTCGGGACCCCACTACAGCTCCTACGGGCAGTACTTC
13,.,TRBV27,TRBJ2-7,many,CASSLRSTYEQYF,TGTGCCAGCAGCCTCCGAAGTACCTACGAGCAGTACTTC
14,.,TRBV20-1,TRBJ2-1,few,CSARDISAYNEQFF,TGCAGTGCTAGAGATATTTCAGCTTACAATGAGCAGTTCTTC
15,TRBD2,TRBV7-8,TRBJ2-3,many,CASSPMTSGTDTQYF,TGTGCCAGCAGCCCTATGACTAGCGGCACAGATACGCAGTATTTT
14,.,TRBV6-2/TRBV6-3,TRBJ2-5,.,CASGRNVEAETQYF,TGTGCCAGCGGACGGAATGTAGAGGCAGAGACCCAGTACTTC
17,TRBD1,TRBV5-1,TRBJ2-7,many,CASSLGETRTGAYEQYF,TGCGCCAGCAGCTTGGGGGAAACCCGGACAGGGGCCTACGAGCAGTACTTC
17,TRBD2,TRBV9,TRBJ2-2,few,CASSERGLAENTGELFF,TGTGCCAGCAGTGAGAGGGGACTAGCGGAAAACACCGGGGAGCTGTTTTTT